The text below deals with one T cell receptor (beta chain). Generated by immunoSEQ multiplex PCR, the TCRdb table keeps only in-frame clones and is missing some. The table records 100,000 or so clones, 75% to 95% of them present only once. This sample stems from a study of OX40 agonist ivuxolimab in advanced cancers. In germline, CDR1 is SEHNR, CDR2 FQNEAQ (reference sequence). The CDR3 totals 18 residues. V dropped 5 bases and J dropped 1; count of bases not matched to a gene: 11. This sequence originates from an adult with an advanced solid tumor such as melanoma, head and neck, liver or kidney cancer. The sample here was CD4+ or CD8+ T cells sorted from blood, taken in a trial of the OX40 agonist ivuxolimab. The chain combines TRBV7-9 with TRBJ2-2; 9 bases are a match to TRBD2. The CDR3 DNA reads as TGTGCCAGCAGCAAATACGCAAGCGGGAGGATGAACACCGGGGAGCTGTTTTTT. Its protein is CASSKYASGRMNTGELFF. The entire variable domain, with the rest obtained from reference TRBV7-9 and TRBJ2-2, is as follows: DTGVSQNPRHKITKRGQNVTFRCDPISEHNRLYWYRQTLGQGPEFLTYFQNEAQLEKSRLLSDRFSAERPKGSFSTLEIQRTEQGDSAMYLCASSKYASGRMNTGELFFGEGSRLTVL.